The T cell receptor beta chain described here comes from a study of somatic mutations in cytotoxic T cells in rheumatoid arthritis (dated by TCRdb to 2016 to 2017). Turning to the overall study: Before any treatment started and right after they were diagnosed, patients gave peripheral blood samples (about 30 ml EDTA). Whether expanded CD8+ T-cell clones in untreated, newly diagnosed rheumatoid arthritis carry somatic mutations was the study question, and clonality was characterized with TCRB deep sequencing. TCRB deep sequencing was performed for 55 to 65 rheumatoid arthritis patients and more than 15 healthy controls. A FACSAria II or Sony SH800 was used to flow-sort some V beta antibody-stained T-cell populations at nearly 100% purity, and TCRB sequencing was also done on sorted V beta1+ cells. Median age was essentially the same in the patient group and the control group.

From a lookup of the germline V gene, CDR1 and CDR2 are MGHRA and YSYEKL. Trimming accounts for 1 base at V and 2 bases at J, while the number of junction bases matched to no gene is 5. The CDR3 has 15 amino acids, counting the end cysteine and phenylalanine. Only the CDR3 part of the read is kept: 45 bases, read in frame from the first base. Genomic DNA underwent TCRB CDR3 sequencing using the immunoSEQ assay. As for the original processing: Patient CD8+ clones larger than 1% were compared against published virus-specific TCRB sequences, and only a few matched. Nothing other than productive TCRB rearrangements was included in the analyses. Defining a clone by its unique TCRB CDR3 sequence, the study calculated clonality as a productive clonality index derived from Shannon entropy. Repertoire overlap for a pair of samples was computed from each clone's template counts relative to total templates per sample. A correlation with a Spearman r of 0.55 to 0.65 was found between V-gene usage by flow cytometry and V-gene usage by TCRB sequencing. What TCRdb holds here is the immuneACCESS table cut down to in-frame rearrangements. Part of the clones is not present; checked against another copy, under half of the missing clones reflect an unresolved V gene, and the others are unexplained. That table supplies the V and J calls and clone size; D and trimming were determined from the DNA. This sample is represented by about 21,000 clones; about four fifths of them were singletons. The top ten constitute approximately 9.9% of the sample.

The paper as a whole reports these results and caveats: In about an eighth of the roughly 60 patients the largest CD8+ clone exceeded 20% of CD8+ cells, and several identical CD8+ TCRB sequences were shared between blood and synovial fluid. Healthy controls showed no age-related increase in CD8+ clonality, whereas patients did (Spearman r=0.49). The slight underrepresentation of TRBV07 in patients was not corrected for multiple comparisons. The antigen targets of the expanded CD8+ clones were unknown, and absence from virus-specific databases did not rule out viral specificity. CD8+ T-cell clonality in rheumatoid arthritis patients was not significantly different from that in age-matched healthy controls.

Positive magnetic bead selection on an AutoMACS was used to isolate CD4+ and CD8+ cells, with flow cytometry used to check purity. A TCR V beta antibody panel was used in flow cytometry to screen first for clonal expansions, which were then characterized by TCRB deep sequencing of sorted CD8+ fractions. Ficoll-Paque PLUS density gradient separation was used to isolate peripheral blood mononuclear cells. DNA was extracted from CD4-enriched, CD8-enriched or PBMC samples with Nucleospin Tissue or Tissue XS kits and quantified with a Qubit 2.0 fluorometer. As concerns this clone: The antigen it binds to is not known. Per-base qualities were not stored, and no clone one base away is much larger.

The sequence came from a man younger than 35 with rheumatoid arthritis. Source material: CD8+ T cells sorted from blood. Rearrangement joined TRBV4-1 to TRBJ2-7; a stretch of 7 junction bases matches TRBD1. The nucleotide sequence is given as TGCGCCAGCAGCCAAGGAGGGGGCGCCGCCTACGAGCAGTACTTC. This is translated as CASSQGGGAAYEQYF.